The sequence of this T cell receptor (beta chain) was determined in a study of blood T cell repertoires in COVID-19. Study-level background: The United States, Italy and Spain supplied acute and convalescent COVID-19 samples. PBMCs, B-cell-depleted T cells, or T cells provided the cDNA or gDNA that made up the material.

How the authors handled the data: Quantification of nucleated cells was approximated via reference gene primer amplification. Measured with immunoSEQ multiplex PCR; TCRdb has only the in-frame clones, and not every one. V, J and clone size are those of that table, while D and trimming were read from the DNA. The sample has 150,000 to 250,000 clones; around 80% are singletons. The CDR3 runs to 14 residues. Germline V gene lookup returns CDR1 MNHEY and CDR2 SVGAGI. Trimming stripped 6 bases from V and 0 bases from J, with 11 bases between. The sample comprised peripheral blood. The receptor comes from a human donor with acute or convalescent COVID-19. The donor label of this sample is uncertain. The V and J genes are TRBV6-5 and TRBJ1-1; no clear D. The DNA of the CDR3 is TGTGCCAGCAGAGAGGGAGGGCTGAACACTGAAGCTTTCTTT. The encoded protein is CASREGGLNTEAFF.